The clone carrying this T cell receptor beta chain has more than one count but fewer than ten. Trimming took off 1 base at V and 4 bases at J, with 13 bases between the two ends. This CDR3 is 15 amino acids long. The germline CDR1 and CDR2 sequences are SEHNR and FQNEAQ (reference sequence). Regions amplified from RNA transcripts were the TCR beta CDR3 regions. First-round RT-PCR with HTBI primers amplified the TCR CDR3 region. Via MiXCR, TCRdb re-called the multiplex PCR reads, giving one row per CDR3 protein. The table records about 560,000 distinct CDR3 sequences, 15% to 20% of them present only once. This entry belongs to a study of T cells in Graves' hyperthyroidism and ophthalmopathy.

The clonotype comes from a woman aged 18-35 years with Graves' hyperthyroidism. The chain employs TRBV7-9 and TRBJ2-5, with a tentative D call TRBD2 (5 bases). Sequences were obtained from blood. In nucleotides, the CDR3 is TGTGCCAGCAGCTTAGAAAGGGTTAGCGCAGAGACCCAGTACTTC. Residues: CASSLERVSAETQYF.